This T cell receptor (beta chain) stems from a study of neoadjuvant anti-PD-1 for oral cavity cancer. The wider study: Patients without progression got a fourth dose around day 43.

The CDR3 length is 15 residues. With 2 bases clipped from V and 2 bases from J, the junction kept 4 bases outside the gene matches. In germline, CDR1 is SGHRS, CDR2 YFSETQ. Sequencing used immunoSEQ multiplex PCR; TCRdb keeps in-frame clones, though not all of them. The sample records roughly 67,000 clones, about 83% being singletons. Concerning this clone itself: Its matching antigen is unknown.

Whole-study results and caveats: Each response group had just three patients in TCR analyses.

The V call is TRBV5-1, the J call TRBJ2-5; 9 bases agree with TRBD2. The specimen comprised PBMCs, sampled before nivolumab (anti-PD-1) treatment. The clonotype comes from a person aged 35-79 years with oral cavity squamous cell carcinoma. This chain's CDR3 is CASSFGAGGQETQYF. As DNA, the CDR3 is TGCGCCAGCAGCTTTGGTGCGGGAGGGCAAGAGACCCAGTACTTC. Full variable domain (rest looked up from reference TRBV5-1 and TRBJ2-5): KAGVTQTPRYLIKTRGQQVTLSCSPISGHRSVSWYQQTPGQGLQFLFEYFSETQRNKGNFPGRFSGRQFSNSRSEMNVSTLELGDSALYLCASSFGAGGQETQYFGPGTRLLVL.